The next 10 T cell receptor beta chains were all read from a single sample in a study of tumor-infiltrating lymphocytes in glioblastoma multiforme. Multiple V-beta primers and a C-beta primer amplified TCRB from RNA. TCRdb processed the multiplex PCR reads anew with MiXCR; each CDR3 protein has one entry. In the table there are under 35,000 distinct CDR3 sequences, around 60% of which are singletons. The source material was brain tumor tissue. These receptors originate from a male donor with glioblastoma.

As regards this clonotype: A junction boundary mismatches the germline segment, possibly from a read error. V is TRBV29-1 and J is TRBJ2-7, with 8 bases lining up with TRBD2. The CDR3 extends over 15 amino acids. Germline values: CDR1 SQVTM, CDR2 ANQGSEA. CDR3 DNA: TGCGGCGTTGCCGGATTAGCGGGGAGCTCCTACGAGCAGTACTTC. Translating gives CGVAGLAGSSYEQYF.

J is TRBJ2-7 and V is TRBV11-2; D gene ambiguous. V lost 0 bases and J lost 1, with 7 bases in between. The germline V gene has CDR1 SGHAT and CDR2 FQNNGV. This CDR3 spans 14 amino acids. The CDR3 sequence: CASSLEANSYEQYF. The CDR3 coding sequence is TGTGCCAGCAGCTTAGAGGCTAATTCCTACGAGCAGTACTTC.

This clonotype was observed a single time. Given the absence of the conserved phenylalanine or tryptophan at the CDR3 end, a read error is likely. The chain is built from TRBV29-1 and TRBJ2-3; TRBD2 might be the D (6 bases). Per germline, CDR1 SQVTM and CDR2 ANQGSEA. This CDR3 is built from 13 residues. CDR3 DNA: TGCATCGTAGCCGGGACTTGCACAGATAAGCAGTATTTG. It encodes CIVAGTCTDKQYL.

As to this clonotype: One junction end does not reproduce the germline sequence, and a read error may be involved. The rearrangement uses TRBV29-1 and TRBJ2-2; 9 bases agree with TRBD1. The CDR3 extends over 15 amino acids. Germline V gene sequence: CDR1 SQVTM, CDR2 ANQGSEA. CDR3 sequence (DNA): TGCAGCGTTGCCCCCACAGGGGGCGTAACCGGGGAGCTGGTTTTT. This codes for CSVAPTGGVTGELVF.

For this clonotype: A junction end diverges from the germline sequence, so it may reflect a read error. The V call is TRBV11-2, the J call TRBJ2-1; 7 bases fit TRBD2. Germline V CDR1 and CDR2: SGHAT, FQNNGV. This CDR3 spans 17 amino acids. The CDR3 loop is CASSLVPASGTYNKQLF. As DNA, the CDR3 is TGTGCCAGCAGCTTAGTCCCCGCTAGCGGCACATACAATAAGCAGCTCTTC.

This rearrangement joins TRBV2 to TRBJ2-5; D could derive from TRBD1 or TRBD2 (6 bases each). The CDR3 runs 14 residues. Per germline, CDR1 SNHLY and CDR2 FYNNEI. The V end lost 6 bases, the J end lost 11 bases, and 22 bases lay between the germline ends. CDR3 coding DNA: TGTGCCAGCAGCAAACAGGGCCAGGATGGGACTCAGTACTTC. As protein: CASSKQGQDGTQYF.

In regard to this clonotype: This may come from a read error, since a much larger clone is one base off. The chain joins TRBV28 to TRBJ1-3, with D possibly being TRBD1 (6 bases). The CDR3 consists of 17 residues. Deletions cut 7 bases from V and 0 bases from J, with 19 bases between. CDR1 and CDR2 (germline): MDHEN, SYDVKM. CDR3 in amino acids: CASTTPWGQFSGNTIYF. The CDR3, as DNA: TGTGCCAGCACCACCCCATGGGGGCAGTTCTCTGGAAACACCATATATTTT. The entire variable domain, with the rest obtained from reference TRBV28 and TRBJ1-3, is as follows: DVKVTQSSRYLVKRTGEKVFLECVQDMDHENMFWYRQDPGLGLRLIYFSYDVKMKEKGDIPEGYSVSREKKERFSLILESASTNQTSMYLCASTTPWGQFSGNTIYFGEGSWLTVV.

Here the CDR3 reads CASSGLASSGYEQYF. Written as DNA, the CDR3 is TGTGCCAGCAGCGGCCTAGCGAGTAGCGGCTATGAGCAGTACTTC. This chain connects TRBV5-6 to TRBJ2-7; TRBD2 is a possible D gene (6 bases). V was pared by 4 bases and J by 7 bases, with 21 bases between. Germline lookup yields CDR1 SGHDT and CDR2 YYEEEE. The CDR3 consists of 15 residues. The complete variable domain, with remaining parts taken from reference TRBV5-6 and TRBJ2-7, reads DAGVTQSPTHLIKTRGQQVTLRCSPKSGHDTVSWYQQALGQGPQFIFQYYEEEERQRGNFPDRFSGHQFPNYSSELNVNALLLGDSALYLCASSGLASSGYEQYFGPGTRLTVT.

The CDR3 sequence is CASSGQSCSYTF. For the CDR3, the DNA is TGTGCCAGCAGTGGACAGTCCTGTAGCTACACCTTC. V and J are TRBV12-3 or TRBV12-4 and TRBJ1-2; D is possibly TRBD1 (6 bases). The V and J ends lost 5 bases and 9 bases respectively, with 13 bases between them. The CDR3 is made up of 12 amino acids.

On this clonotype: At one end the junction does not follow the germline gene, possibly because of a read error. J is TRBJ1-5 and V is TRBV10-2; D call uncertain. The germline V gene encodes CDR1 WSHSY and CDR2 SAAADI. The CDR3 has 15 residues. For the CDR3, the DNA is TGCGCCAGCAGACCCTTGGCGAGAGGAGATCAACCCCAGCATTTT. Its protein product is CASRPLARGDQPQHF.